The 17 T cell receptor beta chains in this list originate from one sample, sequenced in a study of CXCR3-negative and CXCR3-positive naive CD8 T cells. Study-wide points: A higher hydrophobicity marked the TRB CDR3s of CXCR3-positive naive cells versus CXCR3-negative naive cells.

5' RACE with UMI labels generated the TRB cDNA libraries. For each CDR3 protein, TCRdb gives one entry from its re-call of the 5' RACE reads, without DNA. The ten top clones account for 0.41%, within a sample of around 140,000 distinct CDR3 sequences. The antigens these receptors bind are not known. Sequenced sample: naive CXCR3+ CD8+ T cells from blood. Regarding subset: CD45RO-CCR7+CD27+CD95- naive CD8+ T cells expressing CXCR3 (TNR3+). These receptors were taken from a human donor in good health. Some clones in this sample may be carry-over from other donors' samples.

The chain links TRBV27 to TRBJ1-1; without DNA, the TCRdb call of TRBD1 cannot be checked. The CDR3 consists of 15 residues. Germline-derived CDR1 and CDR2 are MNHEY and SMNVEV (reference sequence). The CDR3 here is CASSLYAGGETEAFF.

The V gene is TRBV28, the J gene TRBJ2-3; TCRdb's assignment of TRBD2 cannot be checked, as there is no DNA. The CDR3 is 22 residues long. Germline V lookup: CDR1 MDHEN, CDR2 SYDVKM. The CDR3 sequence: CASSSSTDYFVAGRSSTDTQYF.

The chain uses TRBV19 and TRBJ2-7; TCRdb lists TRBD1, though no DNA is available to test this call. Per germline, CDR1 LNHDA and CDR2 SQIVND (reference sequence). This CDR3 is built from 15 residues. CDR3 sequence: CASSIFGGQGYEQYF.

The chain is built from TRBV19 and TRBJ1-1. Looked up from germline, CDR1 is LNHDA and CDR2 is SQIVND (reference sequence). This CDR3 has 15 residues. This CDR3 reads CASSIYGGGVTEAFF.

V usage is TRBV5-1 and J usage is TRBJ2-1. This CDR3 has 14 amino acids. Per germline, CDR1 SGHRS and CDR2 YFSETQ. CDR3 sequence: CASSLGGFGDEQFF.

V and J are TRBV5-1 and TRBJ2-7. This CDR3 is built from 14 residues. Germline V lookup: CDR1 SGHRS, CDR2 YFSETQ. The CDR3 region is CASSLDGEYYEQYF.

The rearrangement uses TRBV6-5 and TRBJ2-5; TCRdb's assignment of TRBD1 cannot be checked, as there is no DNA. CDR1 is MNHEY, CDR2 SVGAGI, per germline. The CDR3 covers 13 residues. The chain's CDR3 is CASMLTGRETQYF.

The CDR3 sequence is CSVGREMNTGELFF. The rearrangement joins TRBV29-1 to TRBJ2-2. CDR1 is SQVTM and CDR2 is ANQGSEA in the germline V gene. The CDR3 extends over 14 amino acids.

V and J are TRBV12-3 or TRBV12-4 and TRBJ2-3; TCRdb's assignment of TRBD1 cannot be checked, as there is no DNA. The CDR3 is 13 amino acids. The CDR3 region is CASVPRAADTQYF.

The V and J genes are TRBV2 and TRBJ2-1. The V gene's germline CDR1 is SNHLY and CDR2 FYNNEI. The CDR3 length is 13 residues. Here the CDR3 reads CASSGADYNEQFF.

The chain uses TRBV7-3 and TRBJ1-1; the D call of TRBD1 rests on TCRdb alone, since no DNA is present to check it. CDR3 length equals 15 residues. Germline V gives CDR1 SGHTA, CDR2 FQGTGA. The CDR3: CASSLGTGGRTEALF.

The CDR3 here is CASSYSTGRHEQYF. The V gene is TRBV6-2 or TRBV6-3, the J gene TRBJ2-7; TCRdb returns TRBD1, unconfirmable since there is no DNA. The CDR3 contains 14 residues. Germline V gives CDR1 MNHEY, CDR2 SVGEGT.

The chain combines TRBV28 with TRBJ2-6; TCRdb's D call, TRBD2, is unchecked because there is no DNA. Germline V gives CDR1 MDHEN, CDR2 SYDVKM. The CDR3 consists of 18 residues. CDR3 in amino acids: CASSLTSGIALGANVLTF.

This chain joins TRBV28 and TRBJ1-4; TCRdb selects TRBD1, and the lack of DNA leaves this call unchecked. CDR1 and CDR2 from the germline V gene are MDHEN and SYDVKM. This CDR3 has 15 residues. CDR3 loop: CASSLNRGTNEKLFF.

This chain connects TRBV2 to TRBJ2-7; lacking DNA, the TRBD2 call made by TCRdb goes unchecked. The CDR3 length is 15 residues. CDR1 SNHLY and CDR2 FYNNEI come from the germline V gene. CDR3 amino acids: CASSAILAGEHEQYF.

This chain links TRBV19 with TRBJ1-1. Germline values: CDR1 LNHDA, CDR2 SQIVND (reference sequence). The CDR3 sequence is 13 residues long. CDR3 region: CAIKGGGDTEAFF. Drawing the rest from reference TRBV19 and TRBJ1-1, the complete variable domain is DGGITQSPKYLFRKEGQNVTLSCEQNLNHDAMYWYRQDPGQGLRLIYYSQIVNDFQKGDIAEGYSVSREKKESFPLTVTSAQKNPTAFYLCAIKGGGDTEAFFGQGTRLTVV.

The chain carries TRBV28 and TRBJ2-1. This CDR3 is 12 amino acids long. Germline V lookup: CDR1 MDHEN, CDR2 SYDVKM. The CDR3 loop is CASMKGYNEQFF.